The 5 T cell receptor beta chains in this list originate from one sample, sequenced in a study of T cells after yellow fever vaccination. TCRdb re-analysed the 5' RACE reads in MiXCR, keeping a single row per CDR3 protein. The table has about 330,000 distinct CDR3 sequences, about 7.8% seen once. The sample was PBMCs, taken more than 40 days after the first yellow fever vaccination. The origin of the receptors is a man aged 18 to 29 who received the YFV17D yellow fever vaccine.

The V call is TRBV20-1, the J call TRBJ2-7; 7 nucleotides line up with TRBD1. Germline CDR1 and CDR2: DFQATT and SNEGSKA (reference sequence). The V segment lost 6 bases and the J segment 1 base; nucleotides outside the gene matches: 6. This CDR3 has 13 residues. DNA of the CDR3: TGCAGTGCCGCACACAGGGGTTCCTACGAGCAGTACGTC. This sequence encodes CSAAHRGSYEQYV.

This clonotype was seen ten or more times. The chain couples TRBV5-1 to TRBJ1-6; D is perhaps TRBD1 (5 bases). With 0 bases removed from V and 8 bases from J, the gap between germline ends came to 12 bases. This CDR3 has 15 residues. Per the germline V gene, CDR1 is SGHRS and CDR2 is YFSETQ. The DNA of the CDR3 is TGCGCCAGCAGCTTGGGGGACCGCCTGTATTCACCCCTCCACTTT. It translates to CASSLGDRLYSPLHF.

This clonotype was counted ten times or more. V gene TRBV5-1 combines with J gene TRBJ2-3; weak D call: TRBD1 (7 bases). V lost 4 bases and J 4 bases, leaving 16 bases between the germline ends. CDR1 is SGHRS and CDR2 is YFSETQ in the germline V gene. The CDR3 sequence is 15 residues long. The CDR3 bases are TGCGCCAGCAGCGTCTCAGGGGGGATTGCAGATACGCAGTATTTT. Protein: CASSVSGGIADTQYF.

This clonotype was seen only a few times. This sequence joins TRBV12-3 or TRBV12-4 and TRBJ1-5; no firm D call. The length of the CDR3 is 14 residues. With 5 bases removed from V and 10 bases from J, the gap between germline ends came to 18 bases. The CDR3 is CASSPDGPFYPQHF. The CDR3 nucleotides are TGTGCCAGCAGTCCTGACGGGCCTTTTTACCCCCAGCATTTT.

This clonotype was observed a handful of times. The rearrangement links TRBV12-3 or TRBV12-4 to TRBJ1-1; D remains unclear. The CDR3 has 11 amino acids. Trimming took 6 bases from V and 8 from J, leaving 10 bases between them. This CDR3 reads CASSTPREAFF. The DNA of the CDR3 is TGTGCCAGCAGCACGCCCCGCGAAGCTTTCTTT.